The 29 T cell receptor beta chains given below trace back to one sample, sequenced in a study of human T cells and chemical hapten exposure. MiXCR, applied by TCRdb to the RACE reads, yields one record per CDR3 protein. The sample contains about 77,000 distinct CDR3 sequences, 8.6% of which appear only once. Time point denoted: healthy volunteer bleed at 6 weeks. Unfractionated whole blood was the source from which total RNA was extracted. The specimen was whole blood. The receptors here all came from a female donor in good health. Some clones in this sample may be carry-over from other donors' samples.

This clonotype was detected a few times. V gene TRBV2 combines with J gene TRBJ1-6; D is unresolved. Between the trimmed V and J ends, which lost 10 bases and 4 bases, there was a span of 14 bases. Germline loops: CDR1 SNHLY, CDR2 FYNNEI. The CDR3 is 14 residues long. Here the CDR3 reads CATTGDRYNSPLHF. In nucleotides, the CDR3 is TGTGCCACAACCGGAGATAGGTATAATTCACCCCTCCACTTT.

V is TRBV12-3 or TRBV12-4 and J is TRBJ1-6; unclear D gene. The length of the CDR3 is 13 residues. The germline V and J ends were trimmed by 6 bases and 8 bases, with 11 bases remaining between them. In DNA form, the CDR3 reads TGTGCCAGCAGCCCCCAAGGTTATTCACCCCTCCACTTT. Its protein product is CASSPQGYSPLHF.

This clonotype was seen many times. The chain employs TRBV20-1 and TRBJ1-2, with 9 nucleotides matching TRBD1. The germline V gene has CDR1 DFQATT and CDR2 SNEGSKA (reference sequence). Losses at the gene ends were 3 bases for V and 6 bases for J; bases not matched to a gene: 11. The CDR3 is made up of 15 amino acids. CDR3 amino acids: CSASGNRDREDGYTF. The DNA of the CDR3 is TGCAGTGCTAGTGGAAACCGGGACAGGGAGGATGGCTACACCTTC.

In this sample, this clonotype turned up many times. The J gene is TRBJ2-2, the V gene TRBV11-1, with D perhaps TRBD1 (6 bases). The V end was cut by 1 base, the J end by 5 bases, with 17 bases between. CDR3 length: 17 residues. From germline, CDR1 is SGHAT and CDR2 FQDESV (reference sequence). CDR3 coding DNA: TGTGCCAGCAGCTTAGGACAACAGGGTACTAAGACCGGGGAGCTGTTTTTT. Its protein is CASSLGQQGTKTGELFF.

This clonotype has a handful of counts. The chain uses TRBV6-5 and TRBJ2-7, with TRBD1 identical over 11 bases. This CDR3 comprises 14 residues. Germline V gives CDR1 MNHEY, CDR2 SVGAGI. Trimming took 9 bases from V and 3 from J; bases not matched to a gene: 7. The CDR3 loop is CASNPGTGGYEQYF. For the CDR3, the DNA is TGTGCCAGTAACCCCGGGACAGGGGGCTACGAGCAGTACTTC.

This clonotype was found many times. The CDR3 DNA is TGTGCCAGCAGAGAGACAGGGTATGGGACTGAAGCTTTCTTT. Translation gives CASRETGYGTEAFF. The gene calls are TRBV25-1 and TRBJ1-1, with TRBD1 identical over 7 bases. The CDR3 is made up of 14 amino acids. Trimming removed 6 bases from V and 5 bases from J; junction bases left unmatched: 9. From germline, CDR1 is MGHDK and CDR2 SYGVNS.

This clonotype was detected a few times. V gene TRBV28 combines with J gene TRBJ2-7; D possibly corresponds to TRBD2 (6 bases). CDR1 and CDR2 from the germline V gene are MDHEN and SYDVKM. The CDR3 extends over 13 amino acids. The V end was cut by 7 bases, the J end by 2 bases, with 12 bases between. CDR3 amino acids: CASTIGGAYEQYF. The CDR3 DNA reads as TGTGCCAGCACCATCGGCGGGGCCTACGAGCAGTACTTC.

The chain has TRBV18 and TRBJ1-1, with D possibly TRBD1 on 6 matching bases. The CDR3 spans 14 residues. Trimming pared 3 bases from V and 5 bases from J, leaving 13 bases between. Germline CDR1 KGHSH, CDR2 LQKENI. The CDR3 DNA reads as TGTGCCAGCTCACCTATTACAGGGTTGACTGAAGCTTTCTTT. As protein: CASSPITGLTEAFF.

This clonotype appeared many times. The V call is TRBV20-1, the J call TRBJ2-7; tentatively, D is TRBD1 (6 bases). Trimming left V 1 base short and J 0 bases short, with 16 bases between. The CDR3 covers 16 residues. Germline V gene data show CDR1 as DFQATT and CDR2 as SNEGSKA (reference sequence). The CDR3 sequence is CSARVRYRATSYEQYF. The CDR3 region has the DNA TGCAGTGCTAGAGTTCGGTACAGGGCAACCTCCTACGAGCAGTACTTC.

The chain carries TRBV5-6 and TRBJ1-5; the D gene is possibly TRBD1 (5 bases). The CDR3 is 15 residues long. Germline V CDR1 and CDR2: SGHDT, YYEEEE. Trimming shortened V by 1 base and J by 3 bases, and 11 bases separated the two germline ends. In DNA form, the CDR3 reads TGTGCCAGCAGCTTGTTCCAGGGCAACAATCAGCCCCAGCATTTT. Translation: CASSLFQGNNQPQHF.

This clonotype was detected many times. V and J are TRBV20-1 and TRBJ1-4; D possibly corresponds to TRBD1 (5 bases). Trimming pared 0 bases from V and 4 bases from J, leaving 15 bases between. The germline gives CDR1 DFQATT, CDR2 SNEGSKA (reference sequence). This CDR3 region has 16 residues. In DNA, the CDR3 is TGCAGTGCTAGAGATGGAGGGGCGGCCCGTAATGAAAAACTGTTTTTT. This encodes CSARDGGAARNEKLFF.

This clonotype was detected many times. The chain uses TRBV5-6 and TRBJ1-1, with D possibly being TRBD1 (6 bases). CDR3 length: 15 residues. Germline lookup yields CDR1 SGHDT and CDR2 YYEEEE. Trimming took 3 bases from V and 9 from J, leaving 21 bases between them. The CDR3 reads CASSSETGITVKAFF. In DNA form, the CDR3 reads TGTGCCAGCAGCTCCGAAACAGGGATCACGGTAAAAGCTTTCTTT.

In its sample, this clonotype was seen many times. The chain has TRBV19 and TRBJ1-6; D perhaps matches TRBD1 (5 bases). This CDR3 spans 14 amino acids. V was clipped by 3 bases and J by 9 bases, with 12 bases between them. Germline-derived CDR1 and CDR2 are LNHDA and SQIVND (reference sequence). The CDR3 protein is CASSMSQGGSPLHF. The DNA for the CDR3 is TGTGCCAGTAGTATGAGTCAGGGAGGTTCACCCCTCCACTTT.

This clonotype was seen at least ten times. The J gene is TRBJ2-3, the V gene TRBV4-3; D remains unclear. Germline-derived CDR1 and CDR2 are LGHNA and YSLEER. The CDR3 covers 17 residues. V lost 3 bases, J lost 0 bases, and 16 bases lay in between. The CDR3 loop reads CASSHTPGRHSTDTQYF. CDR3 bases: TGCGCCAGCAGCCATACACCGGGCCGCCATAGCACAGATACGCAGTATTTT.

This clonotype was recorded many times. This chain links TRBV6-5 with TRBJ2-7; 9 bases agree with TRBD1. CDR3 length equals 13 residues. The J segment lost 3 bases and the V segment lost 4 bases, leaving 1 base of the junction unmatched. Germline V CDR1 and CDR2: MNHEY, SVGAGI. The CDR3 region is CASSWGQGYEQYF. The CDR3 DNA is TGTGCCAGCAGTTGGGGACAGGGCTACGAGCAGTACTTC.

This clonotype was detected ten times or more. The V and J genes are TRBV6-6 and TRBJ1-1; D is possibly TRBD1 (6 bases). Germline V gene data show CDR1 as MNHNY and CDR2 as SVGAGI (reference sequence). There are 13 residues in the CDR3. V shed 7 bases and J shed 2 bases, with 11 bases lying between them. The CDR3 reads CASTRQANTEAFF. CDR3 coding DNA: TGTGCCAGCACCAGACAGGCCAACACTGAAGCTTTCTTT.

In this sample, this clonotype turned up a few times. The gene calls are TRBV7-9 and TRBJ1-5, with D tentatively TRBD1 (5 bases). Germline CDR1 is SEHNR and CDR2 is FQNEAQ (reference sequence). The CDR3 has 13 residues. V lost 6 bases and J lost 4, with 10 bases in between. CDR3 residues: CASSTGPNQPQHF. CDR3 nucleotides: TGTGCCAGCAGTACGGGACCAAATCAGCCCCAGCATTTT.

This clonotype was counted a few times. The chain employs TRBV6-4 and TRBJ1-6; possibly TRBD1 for D (5 bases). CDR1 MRHNA and CDR2 SNTAGT come from the germline V gene. CDR3 length equals 14 residues. The V and J ends lost 3 bases and 10 bases respectively, with 13 bases between them. CDR3 bases: TGTGCCAGCAGTGAGGCAGGGCCGAGGTCACCCCTCCACTTT. Residues: CASSEAGPRSPLHF.

This clonotype was picked up many times. This chain joins TRBV13 and TRBJ1-2, with a tentative D call TRBD1 (6 bases). V gave up 6 bases and J gave up 3 bases, with 17 bases separating them. The CDR3 covers 15 residues. Germline values: CDR1 PRHDT, CDR2 FYEKMQ (reference sequence). CDR3 in amino acids: CASRREGGTDYGYTF. CDR3 coding DNA: TGTGCCAGCAGGCGAGAGGGGGGGACCGACTATGGCTACACCTTC.

This chain links TRBV11-2 with TRBJ1-1; D uncertain. From germline, CDR1 is SGHAT and CDR2 FQNNGV. The CDR3 runs to 13 residues. With 5 bases removed from V and 1 base from J, the gap between germline ends came to 8 bases. The CDR3 loop is CASSPNRNTEAFF. Here the CDR3 DNA reads TGTGCCAGCAGCCCTAACAGGAACACTGAAGCTTTCTTT.

The V gene is TRBV29-1, the J gene TRBJ1-1, with 9 bases that match TRBD1. CDR3 length equals 13 residues. Unmatched junction bases numbered 7, after V lost 4 bases and J lost 7 bases. Germline-derived CDR1 and CDR2 are SQVTM and ANQGSEA. CDR3 in amino acids: CSVAEQGAGEAFF. CDR3 DNA sequence: TGCAGCGTTGCCGAACAGGGGGCGGGTGAAGCTTTCTTT.

This clonotype was picked up many times. V usage is TRBV20-1 and J usage is TRBJ2-3; the D gene is possibly TRBD2 (5 bases). The germline gives CDR1 DFQATT, CDR2 SNEGSKA (reference sequence). V lost 3 bases and J lost 4, with 11 bases in between. The length of the CDR3 is 13 residues. CDR3 bases: TGCAGTGCTAGCGGGGTGGTCGCAGATACGCAGTATTTT. Protein: CSASGVVADTQYF.

The chain employs TRBV7-9 and TRBJ2-4; possible D gene TRBD1, 6 bases. CDR3 length equals 13 residues. V lost 5 bases and J 14 bases, leaving 19 bases between the germline ends. Per germline, CDR1 SEHNR and CDR2 FQNEAQ (reference sequence). CDR3 sequence: CASSPGRDNIKYF. CDR3 in DNA: TGTGCCAGCAGCCCCGGCCGGGACAATATTAAGTACTTC.

This chain uses TRBV12-3 or TRBV12-4 with TRBJ1-2, with D possibly TRBD1 on 6 matching bases. V was shortened by 5 bases and J by 4 bases, with 11 bases between the two germline ends. The CDR3 extends over 13 amino acids. The CDR3 is CASSKGGPYGYTF. The CDR3 region has the DNA TGTGCCAGCAGTAAAGGGGGTCCCTATGGCTACACCTTC.

To note about this clonotype: At one end, the junction sequence differs from germline, possibly due to a read error. The chain uses TRBV29-1 and TRBJ1-2, with TRBD1 matching over 9 bases. Germline assignment: CDR1 SQVTM and CDR2 ANQGSEA. The CDR3 covers 12 residues. In nucleotides, the CDR3 is TGCAGCGTCGAGGGGACAGGGTGGAGTAGGGCCTTC. Translation: CSVEGTGWSRAF.

This chain uses TRBV4-1 with TRBJ2-7, with TRBD2 matching over 10 bases. CDR1 MGHRA and CDR2 YSYEKL come from the germline V gene. The CDR3 has 17 amino acids. Trimming took 0 bases from V and 3 from J; bases not matched to a gene: 8. The CDR3: CASSQEIRLAGYYEQYF. In nucleotides, the CDR3 is TGCGCCAGCAGCCAAGAGATTCGACTAGCGGGTTACTACGAGCAGTACTTC.

V and J are TRBV28 and TRBJ2-3, with 8 bases matching TRBD2. With 6 bases clipped from V and 4 bases from J, the junction kept 12 bases outside the gene matches. CDR1 is MDHEN, CDR2 SYDVKM, per germline. This CDR3 is built from 16 residues. The CDR3 DNA is TGTGCCAGCAGCAAAAACCGGGGGGGCCTCGCAGATACGCAGTATTTT. Its translation is CASSKNRGGLADTQYF.

This clonotype was seen more than once but under ten times. The chain links TRBV4-3 to TRBJ2-2; TRBD1 matches 10 bases. The CDR3 covers 19 residues. V shed 3 bases and J 3 bases; nucleotides not matched to a gene: 13. Germline V gene data show CDR1 as LGHNA and CDR2 as YSLEER. In DNA form, the CDR3 reads TGCGCCAGCAGCCACCTCACCGGGACAGGGGAGCAGGACACCGGGGAGCTGTTTTTT. Translating it yields CASSHLTGTGEQDTGELFF.

This chain links TRBV5-5 with TRBJ2-7, with 8 nucleotides matching TRBD1. This CDR3 has 15 residues. V was clipped by 4 bases and J by 5 bases; unmatched bases: 11. Looked up from germline, CDR1 is SGHKS and CDR2 is YYEKEE (reference sequence). The CDR3 protein is CASSRLTGVGNEQYF. CDR3 nucleotides: TGTGCCAGCAGCCGACTGACAGGGGTCGGGAACGAGCAGTACTTC.